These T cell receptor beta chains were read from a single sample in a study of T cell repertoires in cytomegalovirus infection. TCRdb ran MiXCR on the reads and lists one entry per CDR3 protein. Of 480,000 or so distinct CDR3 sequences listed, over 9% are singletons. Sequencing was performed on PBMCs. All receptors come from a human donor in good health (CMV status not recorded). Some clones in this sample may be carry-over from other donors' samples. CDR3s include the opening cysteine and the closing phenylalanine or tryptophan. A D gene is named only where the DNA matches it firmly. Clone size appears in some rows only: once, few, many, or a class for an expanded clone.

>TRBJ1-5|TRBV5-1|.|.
TGCGCCAGCAGCTTGGGGGGGGGCAATCAGCCCCAGAATTTT
CASSLGGGNQPQNF
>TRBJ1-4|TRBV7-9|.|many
TGTGCCAGCAGCTTAGACATCAGGGGCGAAAAACTGTTTTTT
CASSLDIRGEKLFF
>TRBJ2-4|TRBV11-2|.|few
TGTGCCAGCAGCGCCTGGGGACCGGAGGGCCACATTCAGTACTTC
CASSAWGPEGHIQYF
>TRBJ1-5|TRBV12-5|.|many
TGTGCTAGTGGGGTCGGGCAGCCCCAGCATTTT
CASGVGQPQHF
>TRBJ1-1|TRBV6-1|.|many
TGTGCCAGCAGGACTACCTGGGTGTCCACTGAAGCTTTCTTT
CASRTTWVSTEAFF
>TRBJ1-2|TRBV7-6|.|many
TGTGCCAGCAGAGAACATCTAGGAGGACCTTTTGACTATGGCTACACCTTC
CASREHLGGPFDYGYTF
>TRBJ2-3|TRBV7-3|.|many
TGTGCCAGCAGCTTAAACAGCGCCAACACAGATACGCAGTATTTT
CASSLNSANTDTQYF
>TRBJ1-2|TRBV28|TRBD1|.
TGTGCCAGCAGTTACACAGGGGGTTATGGCTACACCTTC
CASSYTGGYGYTF
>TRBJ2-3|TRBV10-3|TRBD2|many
TGTGCCATCGGAAGCGGGGCTGGGGGAGATACGCAGTATTTT
CAIGSGAGGDTQYF
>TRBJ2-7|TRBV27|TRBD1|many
TGTGCCAGCAGCACAGGGGGCATCATGTACGAGCAGTACTTC
CASSTGGIMYEQYF
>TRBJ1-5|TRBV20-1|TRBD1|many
TGCAGTGCTAGGTCGCGGACAGGGGCTAATCAGCCCCAGCATTTT
CSARSRTGANQPQHF
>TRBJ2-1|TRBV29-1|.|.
TGCAGCGCCGGACTTGATGAGCAGTTCTTC
CSAGLDEQFF
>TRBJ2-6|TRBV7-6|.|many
TGTGCCAGCAGCACGAGCTCTGGGGCCAACGTCCTGACTTTC
CASSTSSGANVLTF
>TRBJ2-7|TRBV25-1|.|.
TGTGCCAGCAGTGTACCAGACCGGTACGAGCAGTACTTC
CASSVPDRYEQYF